This T cell receptor beta chain comes out of a study of T cells in Graves' hyperthyroidism and ophthalmopathy. This CDR3 region has 14 residues. Germline values: CDR1 LGHNA, CDR2 YSLEER. Trimming removed 4 bases from V and 5 bases from J, with 14 bases in between. Authors of the study amplified TCR beta CDR3 regions from RNA transcripts. The HTBI primer set served for first-round RT-PCR of the TCR CDR3. From the multiplex PCR reads, TCRdb called clonotypes with MiXCR, one entry per CDR3 protein. The sample shows roughly 530,000 distinct CDR3 sequences, 17% of them seen only once. Clinical Activity Scores of at least 3, NOSPECS grades of at least 4 and durations under 3 months characterized ophthalmopathy patients. Lactation, pregnancy, other autoimmune disease or uncontrolled infection excluded patients.

This chain uses TRBV4-3 with TRBJ1-2; D call uncertain. Sequenced: blood. The sequence was obtained from a woman aged 18-29 years with Graves' ophthalmopathy. The CDR3 protein is CASSLWVARYGYTF. CDR3 nucleotides: TGCGCCAGCAGCCTTTGGGTAGCCCGATATGGCTACACCTTC.